The 5 T cell receptor beta chains reported below all come from one sample, sequenced in a study of blood T cells in healthy people across ages (dated by TCRdb to between 2015 and 2016). Library preparation employed 5' RACE. The sequencer listed for this sample is Illumina HiSeq 2500. A second PCR of about 6 to 11 cycles was performed with a sample-barcoded 5' primer and a J-beta primer mix. TCRdb took the public reads, trimmed them with fastp at Q25, ran MiXCR for clone calling and kept in-frame beta chains. Identical CDR3 protein sequences are pooled into one entry, listed with their most common genes and DNA. In all, the sample holds 800,000 or so distinct CDR3 sequences, and roughly 25% of those were seen once. The ten largest clones capture under 4% of the sample. A further study also used this sample, focusing on T cells of mothers and their children.

The specimen sequenced was blood. Receptors were obtained from a boy younger than 18 in good health.

V usage is TRBV12-3 or TRBV12-4 and J usage is TRBJ2-5; D is unclear. The CDR3 is made up of 13 amino acids. Trimming shortened V by 2 bases and J by 8 bases, and 12 bases separated the two germline ends. The CDR3 is CASSLLTADTQYF. The CDR3 bases are TGTGCCAGCAGTTTATTGACTGCAGACACCCAGTACTTC.

This clonotype showed up just a few times. V gene TRBV10-3 combines with J gene TRBJ2-7; D unresolved. Per germline, CDR1 ENHRY and CDR2 SYGVKD. V lost 3 bases to trimming and J lost 1 base, with 4 bases between them. CDR3 length equals 12 residues. In nucleotides, the CDR3 is TGTGCCATCAGTGAACGGTCCTACGAGCAGTACTTC. Protein product: CAISERSYEQYF.

The rearrangement joins TRBV6-2 or TRBV6-3 to TRBJ2-7; D is ambiguous. V lost 2 bases and J 0 bases, leaving 17 bases between the germline ends. The CDR3 runs to 17 residues. Looked up from germline, CDR1 is MNHEY and CDR2 is SVGEGT. CDR3 bases: TGTGCCAGCAGTTACCAGGACGAAGATATAAGCTCCTACGAGCAGTACTTC. Protein: CASSYQDEDISSYEQYF.

The V call is TRBV14, the J call TRBJ2-5; D unclear. CDR3 length: 15 amino acids. CDR1 and CDR2 (germline): SGHDN, FVKESK. Trimming left V 1 base short and J 5 bases short, with 14 bases between. In DNA, the CDR3 is TGTGCCAGCAGCCAAGTTGAGCGAAGGTTGGAGACCCAGTACTTC. Residues: CASSQVERRLETQYF.

This clonotype has more than one count but fewer than ten. The rearrangement links TRBV7-9 to TRBJ1-2; no definite D call. The CDR3 totals 14 residues. Germline assignment: CDR1 SEHNR and CDR2 FQNEAQ (reference sequence). V gave up 1 base and J gave up 3 bases, with 9 bases separating them. The CDR3 sequence: CASSLEEYDYGYTF. The CDR3, as DNA: TGTGCCAGCAGCTTAGAGGAGTACGACTATGGCTACACCTTC.